A single sample gave rise to the 8 T cell receptor beta chains below, sequenced in a study of blood T cell repertoires in COVID-19 (dated by TCRdb to the early 2020s). Library prep was done by the immunoSEQ multiplex PCR assay. The table comes from immuneACCESS by way of TCRdb, which keeps in-frame sequences with V and J called. Part of the clones is missing from these tables; in studies checked, under half for an unresolved V gene and the rest for unknown reasons. The sample table contains over 150,000 clones; only one count was recorded for about 87% of them. The top ten clones comprise 2.7% of the sample. The source material was peripheral blood. These TCRs come from a man in his forties or fifties with active or convalescent COVID-19.

This clone was seen a few times. The chain employs TRBV7-9 and TRBJ2-5; D is perhaps TRBD2 (6 bases). V was shortened by 2 bases and J by 5 bases, with 12 bases between the two germline ends. The CDR3 is 14 amino acids. Germline V lookup: CDR1 SEHNR, CDR2 FQNEAQ (reference sequence). The CDR3 coding sequence is TGTGCCAGCAGCTTATTGGGGGGAGGTGAGACCCAGTACTTC. Its translation is CASSLLGGGETQYF.

This clone was recorded once. The chain combines TRBV4-2 with TRBJ1-4; 7 positions match TRBD1. CDR3 length: 14 residues. With V trimmed by 4 bases and J by 3 bases, 2 bases remained unmatched. The germline V gene has CDR1 LGHNA and CDR2 YNFKEQ. The CDR3 spells CASSPDRSNEKLFF. The CDR3 DNA reads as TGTGCCAGCAGCCCGGACAGGTCTAATGAAAAACTGTTTTTT.

The count of this clone is one. The chain links TRBV29-1 to TRBJ1-1, with D perhaps TRBD1 (5 bases). With 6 bases removed from V and 8 bases from J, the gap between germline ends came to 7 bases. Germline CDR1 and CDR2: SQVTM and ANQGSEA. The CDR3 is made up of 9 amino acids. DNA of the CDR3: TGCAGCGTGGGGGGGGAAGCTTTCTTT. Translation gives CSVGGEAFF. The full variable domain, in which reference TRBV29-1 and TRBJ1-1 provide the parts outside the CDR3, is SAVISQKPSRDICQRGTSLTIQCQVDSQVTMMFWYRQQPGQSLTLIATANQGSEATYESGFVIDKFPISRPNLTFSTLTVSNMSPEDSSIYLCSVGGEAFFGQGTRLTVV.

The chain links TRBV2 to TRBJ2-5; TRBD2 matches at 9 bases. Per germline, CDR1 SNHLY and CDR2 FYNNEI. Trimming at V came to 1 base and at J to 7 bases, leaving 7 bases not matched to a gene. CDR3 length: 15 amino acids. In DNA form, the CDR3 reads TGTGCCAGCAGTGAAGGACTAGCGGCGGCTAGGACCCAGTACTTC. Translated, it gives CASSEGLAAARTQYF.

This clone occurred once. The rearrangement uses TRBV19 and TRBJ1-4; no reliable D call. V lost 7 bases and J 8 bases, leaving 14 bases between the germline ends. This CDR3 has 13 residues. Germline CDR1 is LNHDA and CDR2 is SQIVND (reference sequence). CDR3 sequence: CASKVQMGEKLFF. The CDR3 DNA reads TGTGCCAGTAAGGTTCAAATGGGCGAAAAACTGTTTTTT. The full variable domain, rest sourced from reference TRBV19 and TRBJ1-4, is DGGITQSPKYLFRKEGQNVTLSCEQNLNHDAMYWYRQDPGQGLRLIYYSQIVNDFQKGDIAEGYSVSREKKESFPLTVTSAQKNPTAFYLCASKVQMGEKLFFGSGTQLSVL.

V usage is TRBV7-2 and J usage is TRBJ1-6; 8 nucleotides line up with TRBD1. The trim removed 7 bases at V and 9 bases at J, leaving 8 bases unmatched. Germline V gene sequence: CDR1 SGHTA, CDR2 FQGNSA. The CDR3 is 14 amino acids. CDR3 amino acids: CASNLGQGRSPLHF. In DNA form, the CDR3 reads TGTGCCAGCAACCTAGGACAGGGCCGTTCACCCCTCCACTTT.

This sequence joins TRBV5-6 and TRBJ1-2; D is undetermined. The germline V and J ends were trimmed by 0 bases and 0 bases, with 6 bases remaining between them. CDR1 and CDR2 (germline): SGHDT, YYEEEE. CDR3 length: 14 amino acids. The CDR3 DNA reads as TGTGCCAGCAGCTTGGGCACTCCTAACTATGGCTACACCTTC. Encoded protein: CASSLGTPNYGYTF.

The rearrangement links TRBV29-1 to TRBJ2-1, with D uncertain. The CDR3 is made up of 11 amino acids. V lost 6 bases and J lost 6, with 9 bases in between. Germline CDR1 and CDR2: SQVTM and ANQGSEA. CDR3 in amino acids: CSVTLGNEQFF. The CDR3 region has the DNA TGCAGCGTAACCCTCGGCAATGAGCAGTTCTTC.